This entry lists 5 T cell receptor beta chains sequenced from one sample in a study of identical twins. TCRdb passed the 5' RACE reads through MiXCR, listing each CDR3 protein once. Here the sample spans hundreds of thousands of distinct CDR3 sequences, 9% to 15% being singletons. This sample also belongs to another study, concerning yellow fever vaccine responses in identical twins.

Material: PBMCs. The receptors come from a woman younger than 30 in good health.

This clonotype was recorded a few times. V gene TRBV5-5 combines with J gene TRBJ2-7; TRBD1 might be the D (6 bases). The V gene lost 4 bases and the J gene lost 6 bases, with 17 bases spanning the gap. The CDR3 runs to 14 residues. CDR1 is SGHKS, CDR2 YYEKEE, per germline (reference sequence). As DNA, the CDR3 is TGTGCCAGCAGCCCGACGGCAGGGGTTTCCGAGCAGTACGTC. This encodes CASSPTAGVSEQYV.

Only a few counts were recorded for this clonotype. J is TRBJ2-3 and V is TRBV7-2; D call uncertain. Germline CDR1 SGHTA, CDR2 FQGNSA. CDR3 length: 14 residues. V lost 1 base, J lost 2 bases, and 7 bases lay in between. The chain's CDR3 is CASSLGWVTDTQYF. The CDR3 nucleotides are TGTGCCAGCAGCTTAGGTTGGGTCACAGATACGCAGTATTTT.

The table lists this clonotype with a few counts. V is TRBV6-1 and J is TRBJ1-2; D unclear. V was clipped by 2 bases and J by 6 bases, with 13 bases between them. This CDR3 comprises 14 residues. CDR1 MNHNS and CDR2 SASEGT come from the germline V gene. CDR3: CASSERTSKDGYTF. The CDR3 DNA reads TGTGCCAGCAGTGAACGAACCTCAAAGGATGGCTACACCTTC.

This clonotype was seen many times. The chain carries TRBV29-1 and TRBJ1-6; 10 bases fit TRBD1. Trimming at V came to 6 bases and at J to 9 bases, leaving 5 bases not matched to a gene. In germline, CDR1 is SQVTM, CDR2 ANQGSEA. The CDR3 has 13 amino acids. CDR3 bases: TGCAGCGTCGGGACAGGGGATGGTTCACCCCTCCACTTT. It yields the protein CSVGTGDGSPLHF.

The chain is built from TRBV5-5 and TRBJ2-1, with D tentatively TRBD1 or TRBD2 (6 bases each). The CDR3 consists of 14 residues. The germline V gene encodes CDR1 SGHKS and CDR2 YYEKEE (reference sequence). Trimming removed 6 bases at V and 8 bases at J, with 18 bases between. DNA of the CDR3: TGTGCCAGCAACCTCTTAGGAGGGGGATATGAGCAGTTCTTC. This codes for CASNLLGGGYEQFF.